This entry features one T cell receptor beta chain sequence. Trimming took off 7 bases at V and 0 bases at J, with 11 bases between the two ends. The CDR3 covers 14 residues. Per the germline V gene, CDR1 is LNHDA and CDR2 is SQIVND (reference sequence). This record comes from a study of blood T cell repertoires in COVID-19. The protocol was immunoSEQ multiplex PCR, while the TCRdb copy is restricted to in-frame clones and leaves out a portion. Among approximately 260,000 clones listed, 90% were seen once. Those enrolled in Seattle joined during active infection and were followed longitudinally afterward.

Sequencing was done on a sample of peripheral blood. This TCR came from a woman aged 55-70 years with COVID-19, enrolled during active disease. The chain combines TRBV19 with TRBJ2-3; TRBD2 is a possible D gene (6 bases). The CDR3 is CASNWAGSTDTQYF. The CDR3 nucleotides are TGTGCCAGTAACTGGGCGGGGAGCACAGATACGCAGTATTTT.